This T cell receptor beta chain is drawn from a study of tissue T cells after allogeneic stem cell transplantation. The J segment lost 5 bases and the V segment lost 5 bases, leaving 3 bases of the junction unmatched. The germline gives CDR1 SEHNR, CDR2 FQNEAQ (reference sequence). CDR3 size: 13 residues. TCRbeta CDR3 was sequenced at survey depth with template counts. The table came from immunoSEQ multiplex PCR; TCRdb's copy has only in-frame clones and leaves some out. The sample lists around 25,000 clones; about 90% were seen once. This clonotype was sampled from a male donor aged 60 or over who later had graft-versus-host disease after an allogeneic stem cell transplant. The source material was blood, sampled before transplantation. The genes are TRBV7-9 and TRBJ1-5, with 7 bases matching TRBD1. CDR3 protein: CASSRQGDQPQHF. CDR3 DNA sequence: TGTGCCAGCAGCCGACAGGGAGATCAGCCCCAGCATTTT.